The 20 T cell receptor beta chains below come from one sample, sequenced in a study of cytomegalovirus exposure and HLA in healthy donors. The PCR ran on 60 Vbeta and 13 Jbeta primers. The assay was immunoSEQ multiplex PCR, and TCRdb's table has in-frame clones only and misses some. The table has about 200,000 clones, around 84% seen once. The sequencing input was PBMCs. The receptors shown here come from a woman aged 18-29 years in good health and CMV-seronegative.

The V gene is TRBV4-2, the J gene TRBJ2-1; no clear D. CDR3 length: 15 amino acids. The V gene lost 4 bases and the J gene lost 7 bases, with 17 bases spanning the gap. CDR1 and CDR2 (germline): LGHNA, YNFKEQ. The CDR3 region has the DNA TGTGCCAGCAGCCCGACTCAAGAAAACGGTAATGAGCAGTTCTTC. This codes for CASSPTQENGNEQFF.

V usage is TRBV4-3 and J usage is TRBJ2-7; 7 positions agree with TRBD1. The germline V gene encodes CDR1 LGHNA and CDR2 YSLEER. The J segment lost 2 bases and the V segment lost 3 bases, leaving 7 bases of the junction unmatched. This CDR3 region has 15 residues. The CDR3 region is CASSQQDRTTYEQYF. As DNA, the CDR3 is TGCGCCAGCAGCCAGCAGGACAGGACCACCTACGAGCAGTACTTC.

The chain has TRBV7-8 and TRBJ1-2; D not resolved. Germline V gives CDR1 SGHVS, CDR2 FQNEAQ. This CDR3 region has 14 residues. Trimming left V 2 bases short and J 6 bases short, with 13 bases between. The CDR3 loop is CASSLSGQEDGYTF. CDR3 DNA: TGTGCCAGCAGCTTATCCGGGCAGGAGGATGGCTACACCTTC.

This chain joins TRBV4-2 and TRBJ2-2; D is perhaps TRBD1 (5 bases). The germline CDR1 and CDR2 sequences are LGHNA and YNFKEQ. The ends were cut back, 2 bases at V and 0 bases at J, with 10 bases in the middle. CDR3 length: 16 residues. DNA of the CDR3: TGTGCCAGCAGCCAACAAGGGGCGTCGAACACCGGGGAGCTGTTTTTT. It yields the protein CASSQQGASNTGELFF.

CDR3 DNA: TGTGCCAGCTCACCACCCCGGGACTCTTCTGAGCAGTACTTC. It specifies CASSPPRDSSEQYF. The rearrangement joins TRBV18 to TRBJ2-7; D possibly corresponds to TRBD2 (6 bases). Germline lookup yields CDR1 KGHSH and CDR2 LQKENI. The CDR3 runs to 14 residues. Trimming pared 0 bases from V and 7 bases from J, leaving 13 bases between.

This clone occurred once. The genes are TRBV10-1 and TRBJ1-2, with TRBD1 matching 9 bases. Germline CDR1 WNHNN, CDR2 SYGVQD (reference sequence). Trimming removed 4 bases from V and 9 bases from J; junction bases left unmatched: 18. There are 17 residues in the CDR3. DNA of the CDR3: TGCGCCAGCAGTGTCGTGCGGGACAGGGAGAAGTTCGGGAGCTACACCTTC. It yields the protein CASSVVRDREKFGSYTF.

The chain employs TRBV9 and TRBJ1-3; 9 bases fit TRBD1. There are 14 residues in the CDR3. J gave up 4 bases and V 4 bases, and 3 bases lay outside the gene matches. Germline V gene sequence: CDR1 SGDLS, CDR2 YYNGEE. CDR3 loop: CASSSGQGGNTIYF. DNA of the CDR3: TGTGCCAGCAGCTCCGGACAGGGGGGAAACACCATATATTTT.

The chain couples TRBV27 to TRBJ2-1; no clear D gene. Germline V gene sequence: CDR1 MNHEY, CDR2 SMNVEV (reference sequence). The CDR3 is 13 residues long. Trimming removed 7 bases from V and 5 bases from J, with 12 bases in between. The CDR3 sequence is CASKRYLHNEQFF. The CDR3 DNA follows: TGTGCCAGCAAGAGATATCTTCACAATGAGCAGTTCTTC.

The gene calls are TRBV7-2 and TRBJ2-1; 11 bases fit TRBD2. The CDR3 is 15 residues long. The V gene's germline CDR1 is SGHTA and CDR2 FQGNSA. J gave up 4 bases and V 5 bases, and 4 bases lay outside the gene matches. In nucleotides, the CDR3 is TGTGCCAGCAGCACCCGACTAGCGGGGTACAATGAGCAGTTCTTC. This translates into CASSTRLAGYNEQFF.

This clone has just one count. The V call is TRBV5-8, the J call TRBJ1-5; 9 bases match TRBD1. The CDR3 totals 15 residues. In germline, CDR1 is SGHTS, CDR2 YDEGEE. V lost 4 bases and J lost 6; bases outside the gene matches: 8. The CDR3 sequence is CASSLAGTGFQPQHF. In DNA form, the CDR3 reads TGTGCCAGCAGCCTGGCCGGGACAGGGTTTCAGCCCCAGCATTTT.

The CDR3 coding sequence is TGTGCCAGTAGTTCCCGCGAGACAGGGTTGCACGAGCAGTACTTC. This sequence encodes CASSSRETGLHEQYF. The rearrangement joins TRBV19 to TRBJ2-7, with 7 positions matching TRBD1. V gave up 5 bases and J gave up 5 bases; unmatched junction bases: 12. The CDR3 has 15 amino acids. Germline loops: CDR1 LNHDA, CDR2 SQIVND (reference sequence).

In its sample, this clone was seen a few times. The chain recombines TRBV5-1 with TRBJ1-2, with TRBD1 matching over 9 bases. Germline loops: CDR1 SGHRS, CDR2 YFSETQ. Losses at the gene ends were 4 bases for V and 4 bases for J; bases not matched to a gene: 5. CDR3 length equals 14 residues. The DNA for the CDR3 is TGCGCCAGCAGCCGAATACAGGGGGCCTATGGCTACACCTTC. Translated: CASSRIQGAYGYTF. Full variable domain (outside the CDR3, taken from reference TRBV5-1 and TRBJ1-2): KAGVTQTPRYLIKTRGQQVTLSCSPISGHRSVSWYQQTPGQGLQFLFEYFSETQRNKGNFPGRFSGRQFSNSRSEMNVSTLELGDSALYLCASSRIQGAYGYTFGSGTRLTVV.

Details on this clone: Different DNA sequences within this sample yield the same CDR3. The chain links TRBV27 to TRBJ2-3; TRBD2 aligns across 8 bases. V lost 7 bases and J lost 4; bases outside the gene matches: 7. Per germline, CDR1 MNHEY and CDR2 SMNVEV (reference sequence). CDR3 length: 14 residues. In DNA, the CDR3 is TGTGCCAGCATTTCGGGACTAGGGGCAGATACGCAGTATTTT. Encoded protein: CASISGLGADTQYF.

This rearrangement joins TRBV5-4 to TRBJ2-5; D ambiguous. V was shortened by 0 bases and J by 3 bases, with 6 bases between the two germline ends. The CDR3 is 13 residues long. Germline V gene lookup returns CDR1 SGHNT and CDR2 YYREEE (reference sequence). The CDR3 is CASSLVPEETQYF. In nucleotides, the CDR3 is TGTGCCAGCAGCTTGGTTCCAGAAGAGACCCAGTACTTC.

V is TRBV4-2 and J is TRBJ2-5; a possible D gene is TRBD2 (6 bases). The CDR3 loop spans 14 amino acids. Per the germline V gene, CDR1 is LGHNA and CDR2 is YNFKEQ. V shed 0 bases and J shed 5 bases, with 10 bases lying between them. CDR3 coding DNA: TGTGCCAGCAGCCAAGATTCCCGGGGGGAGACCCAGTACTTC. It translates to CASSQDSRGETQYF.

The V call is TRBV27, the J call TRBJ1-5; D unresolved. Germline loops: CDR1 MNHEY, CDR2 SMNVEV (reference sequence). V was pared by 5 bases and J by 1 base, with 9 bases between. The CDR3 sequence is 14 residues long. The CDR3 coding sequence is TGTGCCAGCAGTATTACAGAAAGCAATCAGCCCCAGCATTTT. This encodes CASSITESNQPQHF.

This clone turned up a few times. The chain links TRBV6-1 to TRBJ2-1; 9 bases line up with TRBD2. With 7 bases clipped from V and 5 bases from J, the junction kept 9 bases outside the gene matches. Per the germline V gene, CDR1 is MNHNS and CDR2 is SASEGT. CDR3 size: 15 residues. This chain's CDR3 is CASTGAGGVHNEQFF. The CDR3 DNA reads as TGTGCCAGCACCGGAGCGGGAGGAGTCCACAATGAGCAGTTCTTC.

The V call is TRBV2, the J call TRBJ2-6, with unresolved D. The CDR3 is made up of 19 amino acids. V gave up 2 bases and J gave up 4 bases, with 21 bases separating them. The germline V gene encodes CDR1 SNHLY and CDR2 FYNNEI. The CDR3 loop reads CASSEFSVPQAPGANVLTF. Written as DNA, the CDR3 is TGTGCCAGCAGTGAATTTTCGGTCCCCCAGGCTCCAGGGGCCAACGTCCTGACTTTC.

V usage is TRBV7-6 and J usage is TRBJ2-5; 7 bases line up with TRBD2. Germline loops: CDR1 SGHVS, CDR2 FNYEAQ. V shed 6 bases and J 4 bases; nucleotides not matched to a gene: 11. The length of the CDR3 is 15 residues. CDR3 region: CASSSPSGIGETQYF. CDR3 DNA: TGTGCCAGCAGTTCCCCTAGCGGCATAGGAGAGACCCAGTACTTC.

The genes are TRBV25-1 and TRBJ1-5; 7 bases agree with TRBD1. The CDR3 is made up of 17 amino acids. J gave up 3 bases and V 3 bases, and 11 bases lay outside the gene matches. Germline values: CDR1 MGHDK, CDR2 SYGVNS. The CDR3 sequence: CASSDMFIQGNNQPQHF. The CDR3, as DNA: TGTGCCAGCAGTGACATGTTTATACAGGGGAACAATCAGCCCCAGCATTTT.